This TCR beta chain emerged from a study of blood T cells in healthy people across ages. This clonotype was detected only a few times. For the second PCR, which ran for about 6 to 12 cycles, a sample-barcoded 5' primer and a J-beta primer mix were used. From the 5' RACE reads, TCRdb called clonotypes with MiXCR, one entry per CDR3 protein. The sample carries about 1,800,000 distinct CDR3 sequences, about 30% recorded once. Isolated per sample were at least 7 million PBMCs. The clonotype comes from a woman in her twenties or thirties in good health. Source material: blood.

The chain's CDR3 is CSVGRALGAEAFF. In DNA form, the CDR3 reads TGCAGCGTTGGCCGGGCCTTGGGGGCGGAAGCTTTCTTT. This sequence joins TRBV29-1 and TRBJ1-1; a possible D gene is TRBD1 (6 bases). CDR1 SQVTM and CDR2 ANQGSEA come from the germline V gene. CDR3 length: 13 amino acids. Trimming removed 4 bases from V and 8 bases from J, with 17 bases in between. The entire variable domain, with the rest obtained from reference TRBV29-1 and TRBJ1-1, is as follows: SAVISQKPSRDICQRGTSLTIQCQVDSQVTMMFWYRQQPGQSLTLIATANQGSEATYESGFVIDKFPISRPNLTFSTLTVSNMSPEDSSIYLCSVGRALGAEAFFGQGTRLTVV.